The clone carrying this T cell receptor (beta chain) was detected many times. The target antigen is unknown. This entry comes from a study of T-cell reconstitution after alpha-beta-depleted transplantation in children. Study-wide points: The authors attributed T-cell counts and diversity one year after transplant mostly to newly produced T cells. About two months after transplant, alpha-beta T cells reportedly came from several hundred expanded graft clones.

The TCRbeta library incorporated unique molecular identifiers. MiXCR was run by TCRdb on the PCR reads, yielding one entry per CDR3 protein. The sample lists some 260,000 distinct CDR3 sequences; more than 20% were seen once. V was clipped by 0 bases and J by 3 bases, with 7 bases between them. This CDR3 has 13 residues. CDR1 and CDR2 from the germline V gene are SGHRS and YFSETQ. V and J are TRBV5-1 and TRBJ2-7; D gene uncertain. This material consisted of PBMCs, mostly from graft donor cells, taken 360 days after TCRalphabeta/CD19-depleted stem cell transplant. This sequence was found in a female patient younger than 10 who had a stem cell transplant for congenital amegakaryocytic thrombocytopenia, so the T cells may come from the graft donor. CDR3 nucleotides: TGCGCCAGCAGCTTGGCTGTTAACTACGAGCAGTACTTC. Protein: CASSLAVNYEQYF.